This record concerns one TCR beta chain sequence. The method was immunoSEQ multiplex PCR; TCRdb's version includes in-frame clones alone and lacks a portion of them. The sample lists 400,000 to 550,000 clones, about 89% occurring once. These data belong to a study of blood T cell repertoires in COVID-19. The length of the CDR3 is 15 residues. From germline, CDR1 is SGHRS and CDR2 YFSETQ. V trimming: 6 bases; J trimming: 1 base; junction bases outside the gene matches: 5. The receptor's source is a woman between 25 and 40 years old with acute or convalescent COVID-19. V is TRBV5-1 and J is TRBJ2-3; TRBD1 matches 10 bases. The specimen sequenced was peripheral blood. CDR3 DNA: TGCGCCAGCACCAAGGACAGGGGGGGCACAGATACGCAGTATTTT. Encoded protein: CASTKDRGGTDTQYF. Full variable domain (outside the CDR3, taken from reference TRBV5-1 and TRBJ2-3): KAGVTQTPRYLIKTRGQQVTLSCSPISGHRSVSWYQQTPGQGLQFLFEYFSETQRNKGNFPGRFSGRQFSNSRSEMNVSTLELGDSALYLCASTKDRGGTDTQYFGPGTRLTVL.